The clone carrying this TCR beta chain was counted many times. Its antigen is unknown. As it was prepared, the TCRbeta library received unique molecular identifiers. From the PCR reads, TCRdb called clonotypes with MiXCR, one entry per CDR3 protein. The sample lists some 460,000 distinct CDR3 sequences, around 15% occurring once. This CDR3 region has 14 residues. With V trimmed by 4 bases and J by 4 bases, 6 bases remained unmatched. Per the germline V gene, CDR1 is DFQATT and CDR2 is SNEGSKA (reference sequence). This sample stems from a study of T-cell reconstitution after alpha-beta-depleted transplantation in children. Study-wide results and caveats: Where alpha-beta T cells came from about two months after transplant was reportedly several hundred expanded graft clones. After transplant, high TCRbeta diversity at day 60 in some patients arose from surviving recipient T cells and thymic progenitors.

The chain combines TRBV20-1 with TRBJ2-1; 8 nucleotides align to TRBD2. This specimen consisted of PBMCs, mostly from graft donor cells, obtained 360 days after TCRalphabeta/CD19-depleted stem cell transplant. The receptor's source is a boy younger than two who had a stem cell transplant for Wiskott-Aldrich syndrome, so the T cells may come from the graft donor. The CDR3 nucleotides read TGCAGTGCTATTCCGGGAGGGAATTACAATGAGCAGTTCTTC. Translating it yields CSAIPGGNYNEQFF.